The 14 T cell receptor beta chains below all came from one sample that was sequenced in a study of HIV-infected children after antiretroviral therapy interruption. Stated treatment: PENTA 11 planned treatment interruption arm or continuous ART arm. The TCR library was built from RNA with a 3' RACE protocol and unique molecular identifiers. TCRdb reprocessed the 3' RACE reads with MiXCR, giving one entry per CDR3 protein. The repertoire includes around 40,000 distinct CDR3 sequences, about 7% of them detected once, and more than 0.75% sits in the top ten. The sample consisted of CD45RA+ CD4+ T cells from PBMCs, pooled from several time points, taken from a donor given antiretroviral therapy, either interrupted or continuous. Regarding subset: naive CD4+ CD45RA+ CD45RO- T cells. The receptors here all came from a pool of human donors with HIV.

Many counts were recorded for this clonotype. One junction end disagrees with the germline gene, perhaps due to a read error. The chain joins TRBV19 to TRBJ2-7; D remains unclear. The CDR3 has 12 residues. CDR1 and CDR2 (germline): LNHDA, SQIVND (reference sequence). The CDR3 sequence: CASSIGWLEQYF. The CDR3 nucleotides are TGTGCCAGCAGTATAGGCTGGCTTGAACAGTACTTC.

The chain uses TRBV15 and TRBJ2-1; D might be TRBD1 or TRBD2, each matching 7 bases. V was cut by 0 bases and J by 5 bases, with 14 bases left in between. Germline values: CDR1 LNHNV, CDR2 YYDKDF (reference sequence). This CDR3 spans 16 amino acids. As DNA, the CDR3 is TGTGCCACCAGCAGAGATCTCCAGGGGGGGAACAATGAGCAGTTCTTC. Translation: CATSRDLQGGNNEQFF.

This clonotype was detected many times. The rearrangement uses TRBV30 and TRBJ2-3; perhaps D is TRBD1 or TRBD2 (5 bases each). Germline V gives CDR1 GTSNPN, CDR2 SVGIG (reference sequence). CDR3 length equals 15 residues. Trimming stripped 3 bases from V and 3 bases from J, with 16 bases between. CDR3 loop: CAWSRTGTGTDTQYF. CDR3 nucleotide sequence: TGTGCCTGGAGCAGAACCGGGACGGGTACAGATACGCAGTATTTT.

This clonotype showed up many times. The CDR3 sequence is CASSDGGRDSDYTF. Written as DNA, the CDR3 is TGTGCCAGCAGTGATGGAGGCAGGGACTCCGACTACACCTTC. The V gene is TRBV6-6, the J gene TRBJ1-2; tentatively, D is TRBD1 (5 bases). The CDR3 spans 14 residues. In germline, CDR1 is MNHNY, CDR2 SVGAGI (reference sequence). Trimming cost V 5 bases and J 10 bases, with 20 bases left between them.

J is TRBJ1-3 and V is TRBV10-2; D is uncertain. Trimming stripped 5 bases from V and 0 bases from J, with 11 bases between. The CDR3 totals 15 residues. Germline CDR1 reads WSHSY; CDR2 reads SAAADI. The CDR3 sequence is CASSISPFSGNTIYF. For the CDR3, the DNA is TGCGCCAGCAGTATCAGCCCGTTCTCTGGAAACACCATATATTTT.

This clonotype was counted at least ten times. The chain uses TRBV19 and TRBJ2-3, with D tentatively TRBD2 (5 bases). Trimming removed 5 bases from V and 6 bases from J, with 12 bases in between. CDR3 length equals 13 residues. The germline gives CDR1 LNHDA, CDR2 SQIVND (reference sequence). CDR3 region: CASSLRALDTQYF. CDR3 bases: TGTGCCAGTAGTTTGAGGGCCCTGGATACGCAGTATTTT.

In its sample, this clonotype was seen many times. The rearrangement links TRBV10-3 to TRBJ1-2; no clear D. Germline CDR1 reads ENHRY; CDR2 reads SYGVKD. V was clipped by 3 bases and J by 6 bases, with 14 bases between them. This CDR3 region has 14 residues. The CDR3 loop is CAISDETGSHGYTF. Written as DNA, the CDR3 is TGTGCCATCAGTGACGAGACTGGTTCGCATGGCTACACCTTC.

The table lists this clonotype with a few counts. The gene calls are TRBV5-1 and TRBJ2-6; D gene uncertain. This CDR3 region has 17 residues. V lost 1 base and J 0 bases, leaving 11 bases between the germline ends. Germline loops: CDR1 SGHRS, CDR2 YFSETQ. The CDR3 loop reads CASSLTAEVSGANVLTF. The CDR3 DNA reads TGCGCCAGCAGCTTGACGGCCGAAGTCTCTGGGGCCAACGTCCTGACTTTC.

This clonotype was picked up many times. V usage is TRBV9 and J usage is TRBJ2-1; 12 nucleotides line up with TRBD2. V gave up 4 bases and J gave up 1 base; unmatched junction bases: 3. Germline lookup yields CDR1 SGDLS and CDR2 YYNGEE. This CDR3 spans 16 amino acids. The CDR3 spells CASSSTSGRSYNEQFF. CDR3 DNA sequence: TGTGCCAGCAGCTCGACTAGCGGGAGATCCTACAATGAGCAGTTCTTC.

This clonotype was detected many times. The gene calls are TRBV20-1 and TRBJ2-1; possibly TRBD2 for D (5 bases). Trimming shortened V by 2 bases and J by 4 bases, and 6 bases separated the two germline ends. Germline lookup yields CDR1 DFQATT and CDR2 SNEGSKA (reference sequence). The CDR3 is 12 amino acids. The chain's CDR3 is CSARTRYNEQFF. In nucleotides, the CDR3 is TGCAGTGCTAGAACTAGATACAATGAGCAGTTCTTC.

This clonotype was seen a few times. This chain joins TRBV6-5 and TRBJ2-1; TRBD1 matches at 7 bases. CDR1 and CDR2 (germline): MNHEY, SVGAGI. Unmatched junction bases numbered 9, after V lost 6 bases and J lost 4 bases. This CDR3 has 15 amino acids. CDR3 DNA sequence: TGTGCCAGCAGACCAGCTGGGGACAGTTACAATGAGCAGTTCTTC. This gives the protein CASRPAGDSYNEQFF.

CDR3 nucleotide sequence: TGTGCCAGTAGTACCCGTTGGGGCACAGATACGCAGTATTTT. It encodes CASSTRWGTDTQYF. The chain uses TRBV19 and TRBJ2-3; no reliable D call. The CDR3 has 14 residues. Looked up from germline, CDR1 is LNHDA and CDR2 is SQIVND (reference sequence). Trimming shortened V by 4 bases and J by 1 base, and 9 bases separated the two germline ends.

This clonotype is categorized as medium-sized. This chain joins TRBV2 and TRBJ2-7; no firm D call. With 6 bases removed from V and 10 bases from J, the gap between germline ends came to 16 bases. CDR1 is SNHLY and CDR2 is FYNNEI in the germline V gene. This CDR3 region has 12 residues. CDR3 loop: CASSSDWYEQYF. CDR3 nucleotides: TGTGCCAGCAGCTCCGACTGGTATGAACAGTACTTC.

Many counts were recorded for this clonotype. The chain is built from TRBV23-1 and TRBJ1-4, with D tentatively TRBD1 (5 bases). TRBV23-1 is marked as an open reading frame, function uncertain. The CDR3 extends over 17 amino acids. Deletions cut 6 bases from V and 0 bases from J, with 17 bases between. The CDR3 region is CASSRDRPGATNEKLFF. Written as DNA, the CDR3 is TGCGCCAGCAGCCGAGACAGACCTGGGGCAACTAATGAAAAACTGTTTTTT.